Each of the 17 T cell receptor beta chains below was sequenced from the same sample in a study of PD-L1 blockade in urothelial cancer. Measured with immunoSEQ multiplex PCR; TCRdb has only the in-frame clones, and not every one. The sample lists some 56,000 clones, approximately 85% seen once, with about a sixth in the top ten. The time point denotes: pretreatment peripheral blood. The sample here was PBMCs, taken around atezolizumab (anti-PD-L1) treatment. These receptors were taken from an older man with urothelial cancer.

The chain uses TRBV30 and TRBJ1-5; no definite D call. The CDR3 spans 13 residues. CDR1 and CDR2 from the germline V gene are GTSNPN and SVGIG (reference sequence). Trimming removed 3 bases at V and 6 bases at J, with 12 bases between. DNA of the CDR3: TGTGCCTGGAGGGGCGGGGTTGGTCAGCCCCAGCATTTT. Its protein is CAWRGGVGQPQHF.

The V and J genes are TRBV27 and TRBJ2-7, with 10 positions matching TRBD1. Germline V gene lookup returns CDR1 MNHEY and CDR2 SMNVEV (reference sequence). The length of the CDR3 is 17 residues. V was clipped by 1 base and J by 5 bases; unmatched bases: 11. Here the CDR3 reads CASSLYSFGQGVNEQYF. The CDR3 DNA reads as TGTGCCAGCAGTTTATACTCCTTCGGACAGGGGGTGAACGAGCAGTACTTC.

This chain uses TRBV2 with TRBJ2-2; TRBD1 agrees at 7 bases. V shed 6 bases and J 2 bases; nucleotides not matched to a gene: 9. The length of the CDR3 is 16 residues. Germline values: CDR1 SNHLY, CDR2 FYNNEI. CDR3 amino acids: CASSQEGQYNTGELFF. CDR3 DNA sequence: TGTGCCAGCAGCCAAGAGGGACAGTACAACACCGGGGAGCTGTTTTTT.

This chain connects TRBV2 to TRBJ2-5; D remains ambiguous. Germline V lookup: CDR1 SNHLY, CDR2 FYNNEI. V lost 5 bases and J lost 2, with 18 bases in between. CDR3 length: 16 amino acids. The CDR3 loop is CASSPRLALTQETQYF. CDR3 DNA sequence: TGTGCCAGCAGTCCCCGACTTGCGCTGACTCAAGAGACCCAGTACTTC.

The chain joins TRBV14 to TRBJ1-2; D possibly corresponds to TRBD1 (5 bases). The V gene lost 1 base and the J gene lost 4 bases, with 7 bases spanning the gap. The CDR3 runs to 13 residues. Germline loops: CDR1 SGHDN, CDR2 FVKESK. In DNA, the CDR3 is TGTGCCAGCAGCCAAGGACAGACCTATGGCTACACCTTC. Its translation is CASSQGQTYGYTF.

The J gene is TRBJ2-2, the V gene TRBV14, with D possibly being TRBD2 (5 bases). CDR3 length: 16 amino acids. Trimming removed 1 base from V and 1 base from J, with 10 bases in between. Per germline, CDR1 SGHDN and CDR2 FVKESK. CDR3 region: CASSQVGGLNTGELFF. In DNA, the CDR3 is TGTGCCAGCAGCCAAGTGGGCGGACTGAACACCGGGGAGCTGTTTTTT.

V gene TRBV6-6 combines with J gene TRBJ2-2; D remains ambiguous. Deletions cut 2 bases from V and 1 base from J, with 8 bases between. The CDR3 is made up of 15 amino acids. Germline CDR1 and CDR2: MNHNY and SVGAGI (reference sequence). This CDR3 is CASSYDPGNTGELFF. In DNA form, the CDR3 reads TGTGCCAGCAGTTACGATCCAGGGAACACCGGGGAGCTGTTTTTT.

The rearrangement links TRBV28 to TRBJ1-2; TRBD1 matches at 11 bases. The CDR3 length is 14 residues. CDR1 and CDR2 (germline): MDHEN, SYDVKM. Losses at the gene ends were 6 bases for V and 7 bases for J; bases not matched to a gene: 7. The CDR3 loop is CASSTDRGRSGYTF. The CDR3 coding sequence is TGTGCCAGCAGCACGGACAGGGGGCGATCTGGCTACACCTTC.

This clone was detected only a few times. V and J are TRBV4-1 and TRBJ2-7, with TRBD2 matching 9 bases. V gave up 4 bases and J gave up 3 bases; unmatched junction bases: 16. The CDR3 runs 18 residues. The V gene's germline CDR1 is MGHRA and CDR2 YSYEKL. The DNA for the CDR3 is TGCGCCAGCAGCCTTATGGAGCGGGGGGTATCCCGTTACTACGAGCAGTACTTC. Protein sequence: CASSLMERGVSRYYEQYF.

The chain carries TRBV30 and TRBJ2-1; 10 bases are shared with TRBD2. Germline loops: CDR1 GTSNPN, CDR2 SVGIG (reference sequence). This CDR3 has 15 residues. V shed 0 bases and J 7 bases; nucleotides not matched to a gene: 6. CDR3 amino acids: CAWSVRGLAVNEQFF. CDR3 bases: TGTGCCTGGAGTGTACGAGGACTAGCGGTTAATGAGCAGTTCTTC.

The CDR3 DNA is TGTGCCAGCAGTGGGCAGGGCGCAAACACTGAAGCTTTCTTT. Protein sequence: CASSGQGANTEAFF. The rearrangement uses TRBV25-1 and TRBJ1-1; TRBD1 might be the D (5 bases). The CDR3 has 14 amino acids. CDR1 is MGHDK, CDR2 SYGVNS, per germline. V lost 4 bases, J lost 2 bases, and 11 bases lay in between.

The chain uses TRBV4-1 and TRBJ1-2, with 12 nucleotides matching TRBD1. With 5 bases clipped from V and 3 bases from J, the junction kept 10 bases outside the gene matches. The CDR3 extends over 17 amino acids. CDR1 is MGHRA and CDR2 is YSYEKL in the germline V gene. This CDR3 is CASSTPPGDRGHYGYTF. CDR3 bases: TGCGCCAGCAGCACCCCTCCCGGGGACAGGGGGCACTATGGCTACACCTTC.

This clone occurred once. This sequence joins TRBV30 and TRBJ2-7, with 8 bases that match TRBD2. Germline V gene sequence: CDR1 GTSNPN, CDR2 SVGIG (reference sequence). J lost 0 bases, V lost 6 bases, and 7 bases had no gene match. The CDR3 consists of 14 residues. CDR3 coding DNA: TGTGCCTGCACTAGCGGCGGCACCTCCTACGAGCAGTACTTC. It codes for CACTSGGTSYEQYF.

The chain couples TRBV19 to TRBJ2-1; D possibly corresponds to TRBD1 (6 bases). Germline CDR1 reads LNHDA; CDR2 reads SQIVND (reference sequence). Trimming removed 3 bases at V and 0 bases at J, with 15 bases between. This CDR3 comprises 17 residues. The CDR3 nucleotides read TGTGCCAGTAGTATCTCGGGGACATTTAGCTCCTACAATGAGCAGTTCTTC. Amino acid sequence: CASSISGTFSSYNEQFF.

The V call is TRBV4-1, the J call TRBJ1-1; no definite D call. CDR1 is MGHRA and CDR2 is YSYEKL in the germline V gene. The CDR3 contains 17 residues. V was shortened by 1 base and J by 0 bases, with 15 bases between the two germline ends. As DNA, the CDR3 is TGCGCCAGCAGCCAAGGTTCTTTTGGCGGGTTGAACACTGAAGCTTTCTTT. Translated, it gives CASSQGSFGGLNTEAFF.

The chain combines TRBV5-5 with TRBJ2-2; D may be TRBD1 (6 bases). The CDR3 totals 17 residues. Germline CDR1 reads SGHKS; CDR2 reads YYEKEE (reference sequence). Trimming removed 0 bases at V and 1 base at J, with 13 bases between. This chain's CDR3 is CASSLAVVGQNTGELFF. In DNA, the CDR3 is TGTGCCAGCAGCTTGGCCGTAGTGGGACAGAACACCGGGGAGCTGTTTTTT.

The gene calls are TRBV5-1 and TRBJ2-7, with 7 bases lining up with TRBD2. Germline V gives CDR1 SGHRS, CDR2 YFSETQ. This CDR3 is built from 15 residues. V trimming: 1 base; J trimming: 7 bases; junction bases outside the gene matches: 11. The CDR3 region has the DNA TGCGCCAGCAGCTTGAGGGCAGGTCGAGCGGGGGAGCAGTACTTC. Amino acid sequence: CASSLRAGRAGEQYF.